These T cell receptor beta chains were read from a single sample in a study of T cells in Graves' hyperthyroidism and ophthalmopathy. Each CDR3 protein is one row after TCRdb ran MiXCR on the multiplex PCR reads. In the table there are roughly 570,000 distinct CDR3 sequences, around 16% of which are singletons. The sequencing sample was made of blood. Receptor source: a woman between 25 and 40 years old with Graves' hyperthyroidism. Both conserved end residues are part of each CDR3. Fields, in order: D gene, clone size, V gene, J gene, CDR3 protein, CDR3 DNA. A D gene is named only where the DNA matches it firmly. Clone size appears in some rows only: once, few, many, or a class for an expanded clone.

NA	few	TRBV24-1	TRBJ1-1	CATSPELNTEAFF	TGTGCCACCAGCCCTGAATTGAACACTGAAGCTTTCTTT
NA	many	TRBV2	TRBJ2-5	CASSERDPREETQYF	TGTGCCAGCAGCGAAAGGGACCCACGAGAAGAGACCCAGTACTTC
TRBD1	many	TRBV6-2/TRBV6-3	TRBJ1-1	CASSKEARGRTEAFF	TGTGCCAGCAGTAAAGAGGCCAGGGGGAGGACTGAAGCTTTCTTT
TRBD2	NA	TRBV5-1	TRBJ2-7	CASSFSLAGGEQYF	TGCGCCAGCAGCTTTAGCCTAGCGGGAGGCGAGCAGTACTTC
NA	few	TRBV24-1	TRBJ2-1	CATSDSSRVSYNEQFF	TGTGCCACCAGTGATTCTTCCAGGGTATCCTACAATGAGCAGTTCTTC
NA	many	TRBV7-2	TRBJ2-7	CASSLAGQVSYEQYF	TGTGCCAGCAGCTTAGCAGGCCAGGTCTCCTACGAGCAGTACTTC
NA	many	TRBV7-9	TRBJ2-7	CASSSEGPLVRYEQYF	TGTGCCAGCAGCTCGGAGGGCCCTCTCGTCCGGTACGAGCAGTACTTC
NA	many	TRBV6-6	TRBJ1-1	CASSYTYDTEKMNTEAFF	TGTGCCAGCAGTTACACCTATGACACAGAGAAAATGAACACTGAAGCTTTCTTT
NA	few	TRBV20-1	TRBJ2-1	CSALIRDSNYNEQFF	TGCAGTGCTTTAATCCGGGACTCGAACTACAATGAGCAGTTCTTC
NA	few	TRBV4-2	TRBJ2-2	CASSQESGNTGELFF	TGTGCCAGCAGCCAAGAGTCCGGGAACACCGGGGAGCTGTTTTTT
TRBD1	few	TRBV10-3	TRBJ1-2	CAISETGGLRGYTF	TGTGCCATCAGTGAGACAGGGGGTTTGAGAGGCTACACCTTC
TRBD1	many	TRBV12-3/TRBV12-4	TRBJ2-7	CASSSQGASYEQYF	TGTGCCAGCAGTTCACAGGGGGCCTCCTACGAGCAGTACTTC
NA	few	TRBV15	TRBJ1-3	CATSRDNPGNTIYF	TGTGCCACCAGCAGAGACAACCCTGGAAACACCATATATTTT
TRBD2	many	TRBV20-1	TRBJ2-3	CSAAQREGRADTQYF	TGCAGTGCTGCCCAGCGGGAGGGTCGCGCAGATACGCAGTATTTT